Presented here are 27 T cell receptor beta chains from one specimen sequenced in a study of persistence of HIV-infected CD4 T cells. This was the immunoSEQ version 4 assay in survey mode. The table came from immunoSEQ multiplex PCR; TCRdb's copy has only in-frame clones and leaves some out. This table holds around 35,000 clones, 75% to 90% found once. Their antigen targets remain unknown. Overlapping HIV-1 Gag 15-mer peptides at approximately 1 ug per peptide per mL were used. Sorted nonresponding memory CD4+ T cells were CD40L-negative, CD69-negative, CD45RO-high. The material sequenced was cultured CD4+ T cells from PBMCs, taken from a patient who received antiretroviral therapy. These receptors all stem from an adult with HIV. The donor label of this sample is uncertain.

This clone was detected only once. The chain uses TRBV5-5 and TRBJ2-1; weak D call: TRBD1 (6 bases). From germline, CDR1 is SGHKS and CDR2 YYEKEE (reference sequence). V was shortened by 1 base and J by 6 bases, with 11 bases between the two germline ends. CDR3 length: 14 residues. The DNA for the CDR3 is TGTGCCAGCAGCTTGTACTCAGGGGCCAATGAGCAGTTCTTC. Encoded protein: CASSLYSGANEQFF.

V gene TRBV18 combines with J gene TRBJ1-5; a weak D match, TRBD1 (5 bases). Trimming removed 6 bases at V and 5 bases at J, with 17 bases between. Per germline, CDR1 KGHSH and CDR2 LQKENI. This CDR3 has 15 amino acids. CDR3 nucleotide sequence: TGTGCCAGCTCTCCCTATAGACAGTTCGATCAGCCCCAGCATTTT. Encoded protein: CASSPYRQFDQPQHF.

This sequence joins TRBV6-5 and TRBJ1-1, with 7 bases matching TRBD1. From germline, CDR1 is MNHEY and CDR2 SVGAGI. V shed 7 bases, J shed 11 bases, and the junction held 10 bases outside the gene matches. CDR3 length equals 12 residues. DNA for the CDR3: TGTGCCAGCATTGGACAGGCCCAATCGGCTTTCTTT. Translating it yields CASIGQAQSAFF.

The chain has TRBV2 and TRBJ1-1; D is unclear. CDR3 size: 11 residues. Looked up from germline, CDR1 is SNHLY and CDR2 is FYNNEI. V lost 10 bases to trimming and J lost 4 bases, with 10 bases between them. CDR3 sequence reads: CATSTSTEAFF. CDR3 coding DNA: TGTGCCACTAGTACTAGCACTGAAGCTTTCTTT. Filled out from reference TRBV2 and TRBJ1-1, the complete variable domain reads EPEVTQTPSHQVTQMGQEVILRCVPISNHLYFYWYRQILGQKVEFLVSFYNNEISEKSEIFDDQFSVERPDGSNFTLKIRSTKLEDSAMYFCATSTSTEAFFGQGTRLTVV.

This chain links TRBV30 with TRBJ2-1, with 9 bases matching TRBD1. This CDR3 has 14 residues. The junction had 2 bases not matched to a gene; V was cut back by 1 base and J by 4 bases. Germline CDR1 and CDR2: GTSNPN and SVGIG (reference sequence). CDR3 region: CAWSDGTGYNEQFF. The CDR3 DNA is TGTGCCTGGAGTGACGGGACAGGGTACAATGAGCAGTTCTTC. Using reference TRBV30 and TRBJ2-1 for the parts outside the CDR3, the full variable domain is SQTIHQWPATLVQPVGSPLSLECTVEGTSNPNLYWYRQAAGRGLQLLFYSVGIGQISSEVPQNLSASRPQDRQFILSSKKLLLSDSGFYLCAWSDGTGYNEQFFGPGTRLTVL.

The sample holds a few counts of this clone. The chain joins TRBV20-1 to TRBJ1-2, with TRBD1 matching over 7 bases. J was trimmed by 7 bases and V by 4 bases; bases with no gene match: 12. Looked up from germline, CDR1 is DFQATT and CDR2 is SNEGSKA (reference sequence). CDR3 length: 14 residues. The CDR3 here is CSAIDRVGVGGYTF. The CDR3 nucleotides are TGCAGTGCTATTGACAGGGTCGGGGTTGGTGGCTACACCTTC.

J is TRBJ2-5 and V is TRBV7-9; 7 nucleotides align to TRBD2. With V trimmed by 5 bases and J by 4 bases, 10 bases remained unmatched. The V gene's germline CDR1 is SEHNR and CDR2 FQNEAQ (reference sequence). This CDR3 region has 15 residues. The CDR3 reads CASSISDGGRETQYF. The CDR3 DNA is TGTGCCAGCAGCATATCGGACGGGGGGAGAGAGACCCAGTACTTC.

The rearrangement joins TRBV5-4 to TRBJ2-5, with TRBD2 identical over 7 bases. Losses at the gene ends were 4 bases for V and 5 bases for J; bases not matched to a gene: 8. This CDR3 has 14 residues. Germline lookup yields CDR1 SGHNT and CDR2 YYREEE (reference sequence). CDR3 region: CASSLGGGWETQYF. The CDR3 region has the DNA TGTGCCAGCAGCCTCGGGGGAGGGTGGGAGACCCAGTACTTC.

The V and J genes are TRBV10-1 and TRBJ1-1; 7 bases agree with TRBD1. In germline, CDR1 is WNHNN, CDR2 SYGVQD (reference sequence). The junction had 0 bases not matched to a gene; V was cut back by 2 bases and J by 0 bases. The CDR3 length is 14 residues. The CDR3 loop is CASSEGQVNTEAFF. The CDR3 DNA follows: TGCGCCAGCAGTGAGGGACAGGTGAACACTGAAGCTTTCTTT.

V is TRBV29-1 and J is TRBJ1-5, with 8 bases lining up with TRBD1. CDR3 size: 12 residues. V shed 3 bases, J shed 7 bases, and the junction held 2 bases outside the gene matches. CDR1 is SQVTM, CDR2 ANQGSEA, per germline. CDR3 in amino acids: CSVETGVQPQHF. The CDR3 nucleotides are TGCAGCGTTGAGACAGGGGTCCAGCCCCAGCATTTT.

This clone was observed once. The chain joins TRBV7-9 to TRBJ2-5; D unresolved. The CDR3 totals 13 residues. The V gene lost 1 base and the J gene lost 2 bases, with 5 bases spanning the gap. Germline CDR1 and CDR2: SEHNR and FQNEAQ (reference sequence). CDR3 residues: CASSLGNQETQYF. The CDR3 DNA sequence: TGTGCCAGCAGCTTAGGAAATCAAGAGACCCAGTACTTC. The whole variable domain, filled in from reference TRBV7-9 and TRBJ2-5, reads DTGVSQNPRHKITKRGQNVTFRCDPISEHNRLYWYRQTLGQGPEFLTYFQNEAQLEKSRLLSDRFSAERPKGSFSTLEIQRTEQGDSAMYLCASSLGNQETQYFGPGTRLLVL.

The chain joins TRBV10-3 to TRBJ1-3; 7 bases are a match to TRBD1. The CDR3 extends over 15 amino acids. J lost 0 bases, V lost 3 bases, and 2 bases had no gene match. Germline CDR1 and CDR2: ENHRY and SYGVKD. In DNA, the CDR3 is TGTGCCATCAGTGAAAGACAGGGCTCTGGAAACACCATATATTTT. This translates into CAISERQGSGNTIYF.

V and J are TRBV12-3 or TRBV12-4 and TRBJ1-1; D unresolved. With 3 bases removed from V and 0 bases from J, the gap between germline ends came to 5 bases. CDR3 length: 13 amino acids. The CDR3 DNA reads TGTGCCAGCAGTTTTGGCATGAACACTGAAGCTTTCTTT. Protein product: CASSFGMNTEAFF.

The table lists this clone with a count of one. The chain employs TRBV18 and TRBJ1-1; a weak D match, TRBD1 (5 bases). Looked up from germline, CDR1 is KGHSH and CDR2 is LQKENI. The CDR3 totals 14 residues. Between the trimmed V and J ends, which lost 5 bases and 1 base, there was a span of 11 bases. CDR3 amino acids: CASSDSSGNTEAFF. The CDR3 bases are TGTGCCAGCTCAGACAGCTCCGGGAACACTGAAGCTTTCTTT.

The chain recombines TRBV9 with TRBJ2-1; 8 bases are a match to TRBD2. This CDR3 spans 16 amino acids. In germline, CDR1 is SGDLS, CDR2 YYNGEE. V lost 0 bases to trimming and J lost 10 bases; unmatched junction nucleotides: 12. The CDR3 coding sequence is TGTGCCAGCAGCGTAGAAACGGGGGGGAGGTCAGGGGAGCAGTTCTTC. As protein: CASSVETGGRSGEQFF.

The V gene is TRBV6-2 or TRBV6-3, the J gene TRBJ2-7; tentative D call: TRBD1 (5 bases). V was trimmed by 6 bases and J by 2 bases, leaving 14 bases between them. This CDR3 spans 14 amino acids. Per germline, CDR1 MNHEY and CDR2 SVGEGT. This chain's CDR3 is CASSRTGAAYEQYV. The DNA for the CDR3 is TGTGCCAGCAGCAGAACTGGGGCCGCCTACGAGCAGTACGTC.

This clone was recorded once. The rearrangement uses TRBV30 and TRBJ1-5; D remains unclear. Germline V lookup: CDR1 GTSNPN, CDR2 SVGIG (reference sequence). This CDR3 is built from 13 residues. V was pared by 1 base and J by 1 base, with 5 bases between. The CDR3 protein is CAWSEDSNQPQHF. The CDR3 DNA is TGTGCCTGGAGTGAAGACAGCAATCAGCCCCAGCATTTT. The full variable domain, in which reference TRBV30 and TRBJ1-5 provide the parts outside the CDR3, is SQTIHQWPATLVQPVGSPLSLECTVEGTSNPNLYWYRQAAGRGLQLLFYSVGIGQISSEVPQNLSASRPQDRQFILSSKKLLLSDSGFYLCAWSEDSNQPQHFGDGTRLSIL.

This sequence joins TRBV6-7 and TRBJ2-3, with D hard to call. TRBV6-7 is marked as an open reading frame, function uncertain. This CDR3 has 16 amino acids. Trimming took off 1 base at V and 1 base at J, with 12 bases between the two ends. The DNA of the CDR3 is TGTGCCAGCAGTTACTTCCGGAAGACGGGCACAGATACGCAGTATTTT. It codes for CASSYFRKTGTDTQYF.

The chain carries TRBV23-1 and TRBJ1-2; D is ambiguous. TRBV23-1 carries the ORF label, with uncertain function. Trimming pared 5 bases from V and 4 bases from J, leaving 29 bases between. CDR3 length equals 19 residues. CDR3 loop: CASSYNEVGDGLLLYGYTF. DNA of the CDR3: TGCGCCAGCAGTTACAACGAGGTGGGTGACGGACTATTACTCTATGGCTACACCTTC.

This clone appeared once. The chain has TRBV6-1 and TRBJ1-1, with D tentatively TRBD1 (5 bases). The ends were cut back, 5 bases at V and 8 bases at J, with 9 bases in the middle. The CDR3 length is 11 residues. Germline V gene lookup returns CDR1 MNHNS and CDR2 SASEGT. For the CDR3, the DNA is TGTGCCAGCAGTCCTGGACAAGAAGCTTTCTTT. This sequence encodes CASSPGQEAFF.

This chain uses TRBV11-3 with TRBJ2-1; D may be TRBD1 or TRBD2 (6 bases each). V lost 5 bases and J lost 8, with 16 bases in between. The V gene's germline CDR1 is SGHNT and CDR2 YENEEA. CDR3 length: 14 residues. The CDR3 sequence: CASSLRGPLDEQFF. CDR3 in DNA: TGTGCCAGCAGCCTCCGGGGGCCCTTAGATGAGCAGTTCTTC.

The chain combines TRBV3-1 (or the pseudogene TRBV3-2) with TRBJ2-3, with 12 bases lining up with TRBD2. CDR3 length: 16 amino acids. The V segment lost 0 bases and the J segment 7 bases; nucleotides outside the gene matches: 5. The germline V gene encodes CDR1 LGHDT and CDR2 YNNKEL (reference sequence). This CDR3 is CASSQDSRTSGNTQYF. DNA for the CDR3: TGTGCCAGCAGCCAAGATAGCCGGACTAGCGGGAATACGCAGTATTTT.

The chain is built from TRBV9 and TRBJ1-1; no clear D gene. Germline V lookup: CDR1 SGDLS, CDR2 YYNGEE. The CDR3 sequence is 15 residues long. V dropped 0 bases and J dropped 1 base, with 10 bases sitting between them. The CDR3 DNA follows: TGTGCCAGCAGCGTAGGAACACTCGGGAACACTGAAGCTTTCTTT. As protein: CASSVGTLGNTEAFF. Based on the CDR3 plus reference TRBV9 and TRBJ1-1, the full variable domain is DSGVTQTPKHLITATGQRVTLRCSPRSGDLSVYWYQQSLDQGLQFLIQYYNGEERAKGNILERFSAQQFPDLHSELNLSSLELGDSALYFCASSVGTLGNTEAFFGQGTRLTVV.

The V call is TRBV5-5, the J call TRBJ2-4; D is undetermined. The CDR3 loop spans 16 amino acids. Germline V gene sequence: CDR1 SGHKS, CDR2 YYEKEE (reference sequence). Trimming removed 4 bases from V and 1 base from J, with 15 bases in between. Here the CDR3 DNA reads TGTGCCAGCAGCCCGCCGCAAGGGTTGGCCAAAAACATTCAGTACTTC. It is translated as CASSPPQGLAKNIQYF.

Concerning this clone: The same CDR3 is also encoded by other DNA sequences in this sample. The rearrangement joins TRBV29-1 to TRBJ1-5, with D tentatively TRBD1 (5 bases). Looked up from germline, CDR1 is SQVTM and CDR2 is ANQGSEA. The CDR3 sequence is 12 residues long. V lost 6 bases and J lost 5, with 11 bases in between. The CDR3 sequence is CSVGGGDQPQHF. CDR3 nucleotide sequence: TGCAGCGTGGGGGGAGGGGATCAGCCCCAGCATTTT.

V usage is TRBV4-1 and J usage is TRBJ1-4, with 9 bases matching TRBD1. Germline-derived CDR1 and CDR2 are MGHRA and YSYEKL. The CDR3 runs 15 residues. Unmatched junction bases numbered 7, after V lost 3 bases and J lost 8 bases. The CDR3 DNA sequence: TGCGCCAGCAGCCAGCCCCGGGACAGGGACGAAAAACTGTTTTTT. It encodes CASSQPRDRDEKLFF.

In its sample, this clone was seen once. This chain uses TRBV14 with TRBJ1-2; D remains unclear. Germline-derived CDR1 and CDR2 are SGHDN and FVKESK. Trimming removed 5 bases at V and 4 bases at J, with 11 bases between. There are 13 residues in the CDR3. As DNA, the CDR3 is TGTGCCAGCAGCGTTCAGCGAGGCTATGGCTACACCTTC. Translated: CASSVQRGYGYTF.